This TCR beta chain derives from a study of blood T cell repertoires in COVID-19. Study-wide context: Whether acute or convalescent, the COVID-19 samples came from the United States, Italy and Spain. T cells, B-cell-depleted T cells, or PBMCs provided the cDNA or gDNA that served as material.

Those enrolled in Seattle joined during active infection and were followed longitudinally afterward. In the source study's methods: Estimation of nucleated cell counts relied on the amplification of reference gene primers. TCRdb's copy holds only in-frame clones and misses some; the assay was immunoSEQ multiplex PCR. V and J calls and clone size are copied from that table; D and trimming were computed from the DNA. The table has 250,000 to 350,000 clones, approximately 84% seen once. Germline assignment: CDR1 MNHEY and CDR2 SVGEGT. Trimming pared 6 bases from V and 0 bases from J, leaving 9 bases between. The CDR3 spans 14 residues.

Sequencing used peripheral blood. The sequence derives from a person aged 70 to 85 with COVID-19, enrolled during active disease. The V call is TRBV6-2 or TRBV6-3, the J call TRBJ2-1; maybe TRBD1 (5 bases). The CDR3 region has the DNA TGTGCCAGCAGCGATCAGGGCTCCTACAATGAGCAGTTCTTC. Protein: CASSDQGSYNEQFF.